One sample yielded the 26 T cell receptor beta chains listed below, sequenced in a study of T cell responses to AZD1222 COVID-19 vaccine. The table came from immunoSEQ multiplex PCR; TCRdb's copy has only in-frame clones and leaves some out. The sample consists of roughly 96,000 clones, around 89% of them appearing once. The specimen was peripheral blood, collected on day 0 of AZD1222 vaccination. All receptors come from an adult in good health.

This clone was seen a single time. The V and J genes are TRBV28 and TRBJ1-2; 9 bases line up with TRBD1. Losses at the gene ends were 6 bases for V and 6 bases for J; bases not matched to a gene: 8. The germline V gene has CDR1 MDHEN and CDR2 SYDVKM. The CDR3 sequence is 14 residues long. Written as DNA, the CDR3 is TGTGCCAGCAGCCGAGGGGGGACAGGGAATGGCTACACCTTC. Translated: CASSRGGTGNGYTF.

In this sample, this clone turned up once. This rearrangement joins TRBV6-5 to TRBJ1-6; D is uncertain. This CDR3 is built from 15 residues. With 0 bases removed from V and 9 bases from J, the gap between germline ends came to 12 bases. Germline V CDR1 and CDR2: MNHEY, SVGAGI. The CDR3 reads CASSYSGGRSSPLHF. CDR3 DNA: TGTGCCAGCAGTTACTCGGGCGGGAGGAGTTCACCCCTCCACTTT.

The chain couples TRBV10-3 to TRBJ2-1, with D uncertain. From germline, CDR1 is ENHRY and CDR2 SYGVKD. This CDR3 contains 12 residues. Trimming stripped 4 bases from V and 3 bases from J, with 4 bases between. The CDR3 protein is CAISGDYNEQFF. The CDR3 nucleotides are TGTGCCATCAGTGGTGACTACAATGAGCAGTTCTTC.

The J gene is TRBJ2-1, the V gene TRBV7-9; TRBD1 might be the D (5 bases). The CDR3 loop spans 11 amino acids. V lost 10 bases and J 10 bases, leaving 14 bases between the germline ends. Germline assignment: CDR1 SEHNR and CDR2 FQNEAQ (reference sequence). The CDR3 region has the DNA TGTGCCACCGAACAGGCGGAAGAGCAGTTCTTC. Translating it yields CATEQAEEQFF.

This chain joins TRBV7-3 and TRBJ2-2; D is uncertain. Germline V gene data show CDR1 as SGHTA and CDR2 as FQGTGA. The CDR3 covers 12 residues. Between the trimmed V and J ends, which lost 5 bases and 3 bases, there was a span of 4 bases. The CDR3 reads CASSHDTGELFF. The CDR3 bases are TGTGCCAGCAGCCACGACACCGGGGAGCTGTTTTTT.

The chain is built from TRBV7-3 and TRBJ2-3, with D perhaps matching TRBD2 (6 bases). The CDR3 is 14 residues long. V was shortened by 7 bases and J by 3 bases, with 14 bases between the two germline ends. Germline V lookup: CDR1 SGHTA, CDR2 FQGTGA. The CDR3 here is CASTMGGRTDTQYF. The CDR3 DNA follows: TGTGCCAGCACTATGGGGGGTAGGACAGATACGCAGTATTTT.

A few counts support this clone. This chain's CDR3 is CATKILTEAFF. The CDR3 nucleotides are TGTGCCACCAAGATTCTTACTGAAGCTTTCTTT. This chain uses TRBV28 with TRBJ1-1; unclear D gene. V was clipped by 10 bases and J by 5 bases, with 11 bases between them. CDR3 length: 11 amino acids. Germline CDR1 and CDR2: MDHEN and SYDVKM.

The CDR3: CSASLGSSGNTIYF. The CDR3 DNA sequence: TGCAGTGCTAGTTTGGGGAGCTCTGGAAACACCATATATTTT. The chain links TRBV20-1 to TRBJ1-3, with D unclear. V was clipped by 3 bases and J by 0 bases, with 9 bases between them. Germline CDR1 is DFQATT and CDR2 is SNEGSKA (reference sequence). This CDR3 is 14 amino acids long.

V gene TRBV7-9 combines with J gene TRBJ1-2; no clear D gene. Trimming cost V 5 bases and J 4 bases, with 17 bases left between them. Germline CDR1 SEHNR, CDR2 FQNEAQ (reference sequence). This CDR3 has 15 residues. CDR3 loop: CASSPSGTEAYGYTF. CDR3 nucleotides: TGTGCCAGCAGCCCCTCTGGCACCGAAGCCTATGGCTACACCTTC.

The gene calls are TRBV29-1 and TRBJ2-5; D is undetermined. CDR1 and CDR2 from the germline V gene are SQVTM and ANQGSEA. This CDR3 is built from 12 residues. V lost 1 base to trimming and J lost 0 bases, with 3 bases between them. CDR3 DNA sequence: TGCAGCGTTGAAGCCCACCAAGAGACCCAGTACTTC. Its protein is CSVEAHQETQYF.

The chain links TRBV12-3 or TRBV12-4 to TRBJ2-3; 9 bases fit TRBD2. Unmatched junction bases numbered 3, after V lost 5 bases and J lost 6 bases. CDR3 size: 13 residues. The CDR3 bases are TGTGCCAGCAGTGTGCGGGAGGGCGATACGCAGTATTTT. This sequence encodes CASSVREGDTQYF.

This rearrangement joins TRBV5-6 to TRBJ2-7; no definite D call. From germline, CDR1 is SGHDT and CDR2 YYEEEE. V lost 0 bases, J lost 3 bases, and 7 bases lay in between. This CDR3 contains 13 residues. CDR3 nucleotide sequence: TGTGCCAGCAGCTTGGAGGGTGTCTACGAGCAGTACTTC. Amino acids: CASSLEGVYEQYF.

The chain links TRBV6-5 to TRBJ1-2; tentative D call: TRBD1 (6 bases). Trimming pared 2 bases from V and 3 bases from J, leaving 16 bases between. Per germline, CDR1 MNHEY and CDR2 SVGAGI. The CDR3 totals 16 residues. CDR3 loop: CASSYGGLRLDYGYTF. Here the CDR3 DNA reads TGTGCCAGCAGTTACGGGGGGCTAAGGTTGGACTATGGCTACACCTTC.

V and J are TRBV5-1 and TRBJ2-1; 11 positions match TRBD1. Germline V gene lookup returns CDR1 SGHRS and CDR2 YFSETQ. The length of the CDR3 is 15 residues. J lost 7 bases, V lost 3 bases, and 6 bases had no gene match. CDR3: CASSYSGQGGNEQFF. As DNA, the CDR3 is TGCGCCAGCAGCTATTCGGGACAGGGGGGGAATGAGCAGTTCTTC. Using reference TRBV5-1 and TRBJ2-1 for the parts outside the CDR3, the full variable domain is KAGVTQTPRYLIKTRGQQVTLSCSPISGHRSVSWYQQTPGQGLQFLFEYFSETQRNKGNFPGRFSGRQFSNSRSEMNVSTLELGDSALYLCASSYSGQGGNEQFFGPGTRLTVL.

The V gene is TRBV5-6, the J gene TRBJ2-7, with no clear D. CDR1 SGHDT and CDR2 YYEEEE come from the germline V gene. This CDR3 is 13 amino acids long. The V end was cut by 0 bases, the J end by 3 bases, with 7 bases between. CDR3 sequence reads: CASSLGGDYEQYF. The CDR3 DNA reads TGTGCCAGCAGCTTGGGCGGTGACTACGAGCAGTACTTC.

V usage is TRBV27 and J usage is TRBJ1-2; a weak D match, TRBD1 (6 bases). Germline CDR1 is MNHEY and CDR2 is SMNVEV (reference sequence). V was pared by 5 bases and J by 8 bases, with 18 bases between. CDR3 length: 14 residues. CDR3 in amino acids: CASSAAGGAGGYTF. In DNA form, the CDR3 reads TGTGCCAGCAGTGCCGCGGGGGGGGCTGGAGGCTACACCTTC.

The chain recombines TRBV11-2 with TRBJ2-7; D not certain. CDR3 length: 11 residues. The germline CDR1 and CDR2 sequences are SGHAT and FQNNGV. V lost 4 bases, J lost 4 bases, and 5 bases lay in between. CDR3 nucleotides: TGTGCCAGCAGCTCCCCGTACGAGCAGTACTTC. It yields the protein CASSSPYEQYF.

The CDR3 protein is CASSPVGAGDYGYTF. CDR3 bases: TGTGCCAGCAGCCCCGTGGGGGCAGGGGACTATGGCTACACCTTC. The chain combines TRBV5-6 with TRBJ1-2, with D possibly being TRBD1 (6 bases). Trimming removed 4 bases at V and 3 bases at J, with 16 bases between. This CDR3 region has 15 residues. CDR1 is SGHDT and CDR2 is YYEEEE in the germline V gene.

Only one count was recorded for this clone. The chain has TRBV5-1 and TRBJ1-3; D gene unclear. Trimming cost V 0 bases and J 0 bases, with 13 bases left between them. Germline CDR1 is SGHRS and CDR2 is YFSETQ. The CDR3 loop spans 17 amino acids. The DNA of the CDR3 is TGCGCCAGCAGCTTGGATGGCGGTATTGCCTCTGGAAACACCATATATTTT. Protein sequence: CASSLDGGIASGNTIYF.

This rearrangement joins TRBV7-9 to TRBJ1-4, with a weak D call TRBD1 (6 bases). Looked up from germline, CDR1 is SEHNR and CDR2 is FQNEAQ (reference sequence). V was shortened by 5 bases and J by 8 bases, with 18 bases between the two germline ends. The CDR3 extends over 15 amino acids. This CDR3 reads CASSQITGYGEKLFF. CDR3 DNA: TGTGCCAGCAGCCAAATTACAGGGTATGGCGAAAAACTGTTTTTT.

The rearrangement joins TRBV3-1 (or the pseudogene TRBV3-2) to TRBJ2-3; no firm D call. CDR1 is LGHDT and CDR2 is YNNKEL in the germline V gene (reference sequence). Trimming left V 1 base short and J 5 bases short, with 7 bases between. This CDR3 has 13 residues. CDR3 amino acids: CASSQGLEDTQYF. The CDR3 DNA reads TGTGCCAGCAGCCAAGGCTTAGAAGATACGCAGTATTTT.

This chain links TRBV29-1 with TRBJ2-7, with TRBD1 matching 7 bases. The CDR3 is 13 amino acids. V was clipped by 7 bases and J by 3 bases; unmatched bases: 9. Germline V lookup: CDR1 SQVTM, CDR2 ANQGSEA. In nucleotides, the CDR3 is TGCAGCGCCCGGACAGGTATCTTCTACGAGCAGTACTTC. Translating gives CSARTGIFYEQYF.

The chain couples TRBV7-8 to TRBJ1-4; TRBD1 is a possible D gene (5 bases). The CDR3 totals 16 residues. Between the trimmed V and J ends, which lost 0 bases and 5 bases, there was a span of 13 bases. CDR1 is SGHVS and CDR2 is FQNEAQ in the germline V gene. DNA for the CDR3: TGTGCCAGCAGCTTAGCGTTCCAGGGCGGAAATGAAAAACTGTTTTTT. It codes for CASSLAFQGGNEKLFF.

The rearrangement links TRBV6-2 or TRBV6-3 to TRBJ2-3; no reliable D call. The germline CDR1 and CDR2 sequences are MNHEY and SVGEGT. CDR3 length: 15 amino acids. V was clipped by 2 bases and J by 4 bases, with 13 bases between them. The CDR3 DNA follows: TGTGCCAGCAGTTACGTCGATGTGTACCCAGATACGCAGTATTTT. Amino acid sequence: CASSYVDVYPDTQYF.

The chain is built from TRBV11-3 and TRBJ2-7; no definite D call. Germline V gene lookup returns CDR1 SGHNT and CDR2 YENEEA. The CDR3 spans 13 residues. The V end lost 3 bases, the J end lost 2 bases, and 8 bases lay between the germline ends. The CDR3 DNA sequence: TGTGCCAGCAGCTTTGGGGATGCCTACGAGCAGTACTTC. This codes for CASSFGDAYEQYF.

The gene calls are TRBV7-3 and TRBJ1-1; D gene unclear. CDR3 length equals 13 residues. V gave up 9 bases and J gave up 2 bases, with 13 bases separating them. Germline CDR1 is SGHTA and CDR2 is FQGTGA. CDR3 in DNA: TGTGCCAGTAGGGTAGGCAGCAACACTGAAGCTTTCTTT. Amino acid sequence: CASRVGSNTEAFF.